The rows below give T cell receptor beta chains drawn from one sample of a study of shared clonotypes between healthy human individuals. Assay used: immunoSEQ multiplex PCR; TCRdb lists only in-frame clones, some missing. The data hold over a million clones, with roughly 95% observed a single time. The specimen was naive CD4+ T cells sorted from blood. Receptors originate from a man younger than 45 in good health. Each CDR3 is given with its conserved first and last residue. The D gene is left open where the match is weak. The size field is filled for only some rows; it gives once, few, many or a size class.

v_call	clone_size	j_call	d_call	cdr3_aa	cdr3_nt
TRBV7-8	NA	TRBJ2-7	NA	CASSLVGYEQYF	TGTGCCAGCAGCTTAGTGGGGTACGAGCAGTACTTC
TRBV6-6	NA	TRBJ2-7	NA	CASSYSGYHEQYF	TGTGCCAGCAGCTACTCAGGGTACCACGAGCAGTACTTC
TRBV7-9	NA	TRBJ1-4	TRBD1	CASSLLRKDRENEKLFF	TGTGCCAGCAGCTTATTGCGCAAGGACAGGGAGAATGAAAAACTGTTTTTT
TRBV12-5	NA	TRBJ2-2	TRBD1	CASGRTGNTGELFF	TGTGCTAGTGGTAGGACAGGGAACACCGGGGAGCTGTTTTTT
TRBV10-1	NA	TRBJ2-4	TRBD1	CASSDGQGNIQYF	TGCGCCAGCAGTGACGGACAGGGGAACATTCAGTACTTC
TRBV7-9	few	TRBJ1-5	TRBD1	CASSLEALQGAQPQHF	TGTGCCAGCAGCTTAGAGGCGCTTCAGGGGGCTCAGCCCCAGCATTTT
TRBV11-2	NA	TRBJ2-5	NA	CASSFGTGETQYF	TGTGCCAGCAGCTTCGGGACGGGGGAGACCCAGTACTTC
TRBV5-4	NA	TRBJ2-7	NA	CASSLTAGTYEQYF	TGTGCCAGCAGCTTGACGGCAGGAACCTACGAGCAGTACTTC
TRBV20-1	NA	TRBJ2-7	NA	CSGSGLYEQYF	TGCAGTGGGAGTGGGCTCTACGAGCAGTACTTC
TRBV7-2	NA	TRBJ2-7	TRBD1	CASSRPDRGLYEQYF	TGTGCCAGCAGCCGACCGGACAGGGGGCTTTACGAGCAGTACTTC
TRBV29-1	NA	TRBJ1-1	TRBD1	CSVEVYGTGSFGGYDSTEAFF	TGCAGCGTTGAAGTTTATGGGACAGGGTCATTCGGAGGTTATGACAGCACTGAAGCTTTCTTT
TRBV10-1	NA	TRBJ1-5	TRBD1	CASSVDRRAVQHF	TGCGCCAGCAGCGTGGACAGGCGCGCCGTCCAGCATTTT
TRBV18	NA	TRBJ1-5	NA	CASSPMGPNTAQHF	TGTGCCAGCTCACCAATGGGACCTAACACAGCCCAGCATTTT
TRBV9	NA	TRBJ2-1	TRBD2	CASSVPSGGSLNEQFF	TGTGCCAGCAGCGTCCCATCTGGCGGGAGTTTAAATGAGCAGTTCTTC
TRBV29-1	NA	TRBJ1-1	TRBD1	CSALRQGGTEAFF	TGCAGCGCATTAAGACAGGGTGGTACTGAAGCTTTCTTT
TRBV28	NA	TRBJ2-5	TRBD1	CASSFRGQGAGETQYF	TGTGCCAGCAGTTTCCGGGGACAGGGGGCGGGAGAGACCCAGTACTTC
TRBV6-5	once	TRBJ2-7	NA	CASSYSRYEQYF	TGTGCCAGCAGTTACTCGAGATACGAGCAGTACTTC
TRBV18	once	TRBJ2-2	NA	CASSPPSRGAKRLFF	TGTGCCAGCTCACCACCCTCCAGGGGAGCAAAACGGCTGTTTTTT
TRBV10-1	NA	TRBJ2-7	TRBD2	CASTQNFFEYLAGENYEQYF	TGCGCCAGCACGCAAAACTTCTTTGAATACCTAGCGGGAGAAAACTACGAGCAGTACTTC
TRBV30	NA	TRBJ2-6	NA	CAWRQTLRQGFLSGANVLTF	TGTGCCTGGAGGCAGACCCTTCGCCAGGGTTTCCTCTCTGGGGCCAACGTCCTGACTTTC
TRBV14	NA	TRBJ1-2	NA	CASSVDLNYGYTF	TGTGCCAGCAGCGTGGATCTTAACTATGGCTACACCTTC
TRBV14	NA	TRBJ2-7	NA	CASSYRTRVTEPYEQYF	TGTGCCAGCAGCTACCGGACACGGGTAACCGAACCCTACGAGCAGTACTTC
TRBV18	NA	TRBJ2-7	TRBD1	CASSPPLVGTGVGEQYF	TGTGCCAGCTCACCGCCGTTGGTCGGGACAGGGGTAGGCGAGCAGTACTTC
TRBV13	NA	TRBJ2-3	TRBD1	CASSPRVGRGTDTQYF	TGTGCCAGCAGCCCCCGGGTCGGCAGGGGGACAGATACGCAGTATTTT
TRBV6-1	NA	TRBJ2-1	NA	CASSDFPADSSYNEQFF	TGTGCCAGCAGTGATTTCCCAGCGGATAGCTCCTACAATGAGCAGTTCTTC
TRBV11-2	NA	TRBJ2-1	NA	CASSLAPTSSYNEQFF	TGTGCCAGCAGCTTAGCCCCGACAAGCTCCTACAATGAGCAGTTCTTC
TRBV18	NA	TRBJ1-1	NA	CASSPLLANTEAFF	TGTGCCAGCTCACCACTCCTAGCGAACACTGAAGCTTTCTTT
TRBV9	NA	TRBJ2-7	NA	CASSVQVGEQYF	TGTGCCAGCAGCGTACAGGTGGGAGAGCAGTACTTC
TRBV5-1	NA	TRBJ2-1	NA	CASSLQRSSYNEQFF	TGCGCCAGCAGCTTGCAGCGGAGCTCCTACAATGAGCAGTTCTTC
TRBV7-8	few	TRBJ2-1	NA	CASSIHNEQFF	TGTGCCAGCAGCATACACAATGAGCAGTTCTTC
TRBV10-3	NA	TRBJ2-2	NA	CAISETAGELFF	TGTGCCATCAGTGAGACGGCCGGGGAGCTGTTTTTT
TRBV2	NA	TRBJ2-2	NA	CASSDGGENTGELFF	TGTGCCAGCAGTGACGGGGGCGAGAACACCGGGGAGCTGTTTTTT
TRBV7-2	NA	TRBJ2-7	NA	CASSSRGLAYEQYF	TGTGCCAGCAGCTCGCGGGGCCTCGCCTACGAGCAGTACTTC
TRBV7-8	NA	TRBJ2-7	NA	CASSLVVSGVYEQYF	TGTGCCAGCAGCTTAGTAGTCTCCGGGGTCTACGAGCAGTACTTC
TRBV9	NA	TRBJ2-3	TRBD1	CASSSGGSTDTQYF	TGTGCCAGCAGCTCAGGGGGTAGCACAGATACGCAGTATTTT
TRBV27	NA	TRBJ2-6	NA	CASSFAGRPGSGANVLTF	TGTGCCAGCAGTTTCGCAGGCCGGCCAGGATCTGGGGCCAACGTCCTGACTTTC
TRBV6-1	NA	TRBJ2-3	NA	CASNRMSGFTDTQYF	TGTGCCAGCAATCGGATGAGCGGGTTTACAGATACGCAGTATTTT
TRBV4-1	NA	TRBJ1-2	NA	CASSPRDPTDGYTF	TGCGCCAGCAGCCCCCGAGATCCGACAGATGGCTACACCTTC
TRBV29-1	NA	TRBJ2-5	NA	CSVGGGQETQYF	TGCAGCGTTGGTGGGGGACAAGAGACCCAGTACTTC
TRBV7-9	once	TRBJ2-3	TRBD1	CASSWDRGADTQYF	TGTGCCAGCAGCTGGGACAGGGGAGCAGATACGCAGTATTTT
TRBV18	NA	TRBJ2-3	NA	CASSPRGATDTDTQYF	TGTGCCAGCTCACCAAGGGGGGCTACCGACACAGATACGCAGTATTTT
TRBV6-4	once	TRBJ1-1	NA	CASSIQLNTEAFF	TGTGCCAGCAGTATCCAGTTGAACACTGAAGCTTTCTTT
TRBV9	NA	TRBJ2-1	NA	CASSVAGSGPYNEQFF	TGTGCCAGCAGCGTAGCGGGTAGCGGACCCTACAATGAGCAGTTCTTC
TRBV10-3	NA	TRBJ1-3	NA	CAIQGEGVGNTIYF	TGTGCCATCCAAGGGGAAGGGGTCGGAAACACCATATATTTT
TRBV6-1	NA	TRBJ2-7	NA	CASTGLVRGQYF	TGTGCCAGCACGGGCTTGGTGAGGGGGCAGTACTTC
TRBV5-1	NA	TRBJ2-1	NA	CASSGTSYEQFF	TGCGCCAGCAGCGGAACTAGCTATGAGCAGTTCTTC
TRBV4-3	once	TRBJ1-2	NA	CASSARDGGAGYTF	TGCGCCAGCAGTGCCCGGGACGGCGGAGCGGGCTACACCTTC
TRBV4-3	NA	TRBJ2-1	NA	CASSFPGLSNEQFF	TGCGCCAGCAGCTTCCCGGGACTCTCTAATGAGCAGTTCTTC
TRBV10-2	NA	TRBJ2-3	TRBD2	CASQRTSGSYTDTQYF	TGCGCCAGTCAGCGGACTAGCGGGAGTTACACAGATACGCAGTATTTT
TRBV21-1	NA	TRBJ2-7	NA	CASRNGTETYEQYF	TGTGCCAGCCGAAACGGGACAGAGACCTACGAGCAGTACTTC
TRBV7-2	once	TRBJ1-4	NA	CASSLRGYEKLFF	TGTGCCAGCAGCTTAAGAGGCTATGAAAAACTGTTTTTT
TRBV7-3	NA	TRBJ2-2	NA	CASSPRNTGELFF	TGTGCCAGCAGCCCCCGGAACACCGGGGAGCTGTTTTTT
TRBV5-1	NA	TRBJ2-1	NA	CASSLEVVVLSNEQFF	TGCGCCAGCAGCTTGGAGGTGGTTGTATTGAGCAATGAGCAGTTCTTC
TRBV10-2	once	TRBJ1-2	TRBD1	CASSTNPRGGGGHHRATNYGYTF	TGCGCCAGCAGTACGAACCCCCGAGGGGGAGGGGGCCATCACCGGGCTACTAACTATGGCTACACCTTC
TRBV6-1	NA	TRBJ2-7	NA	CASSVDRSLGEQYF	TGTGCCAGCAGTGTTGACAGGAGCTTGGGGGAGCAGTACTTC
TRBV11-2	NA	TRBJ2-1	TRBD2	CASSGLAGGNEQFF	TGTGCCAGCAGTGGACTAGCGGGAGGCAATGAGCAGTTCTTC
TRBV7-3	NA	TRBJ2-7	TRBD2	CASSFKVAGASYEQYF	TGTGCCAGCAGCTTTAAGGTCGCGGGAGCTTCCTACGAGCAGTACTTC
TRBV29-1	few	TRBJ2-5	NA	CSVVVLVGWETQYF	TGCAGCGTTGTTGTTCTAGTCGGCTGGGAGACCCAGTACTTC